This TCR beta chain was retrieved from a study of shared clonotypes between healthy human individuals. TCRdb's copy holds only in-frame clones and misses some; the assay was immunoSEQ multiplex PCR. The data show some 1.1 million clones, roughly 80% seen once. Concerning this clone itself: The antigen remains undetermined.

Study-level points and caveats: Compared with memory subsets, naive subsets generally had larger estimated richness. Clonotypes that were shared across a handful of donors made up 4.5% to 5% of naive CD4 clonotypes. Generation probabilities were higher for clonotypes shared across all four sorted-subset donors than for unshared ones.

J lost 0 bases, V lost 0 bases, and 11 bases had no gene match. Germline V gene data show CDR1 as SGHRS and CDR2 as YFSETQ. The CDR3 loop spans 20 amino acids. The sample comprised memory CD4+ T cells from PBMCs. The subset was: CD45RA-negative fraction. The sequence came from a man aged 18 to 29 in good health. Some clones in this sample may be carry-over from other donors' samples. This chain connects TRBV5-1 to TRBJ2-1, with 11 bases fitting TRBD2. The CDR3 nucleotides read TGCGCCAGCAGCTTGGAAGGTAGCGGGAGGGTCGGGGGCTCCTACAATGAGCAGTTCTTC. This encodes CASSLEGSGRVGGSYNEQFF.